This T cell receptor beta chain was observed in a study of T-cell memory formation after mild COVID-19. Between the trimmed V and J ends, which lost 0 bases and 2 bases, there was a span of 8 bases. The CDR3 runs 14 residues. Germline CDR1 SGHRS, CDR2 YFSETQ. Comment on this clonotype: Its cognate antigen is unknown.

TCRdb re-analysed the 5' RACE reads in MiXCR, keeping a single row per CDR3 protein. This sample has roughly 370,000 distinct CDR3 sequences, with 16% found just once. Study results and caveats: Clones that contracted from day 15 to 85 had balanced CD4/CD8; later expanders were CD4+ biased.

The sample was PBMCs or a T cell subset sorted from them (not recorded which). The TCR originated in a man between 18 and 29 years old who had mild COVID-19 (a few samples of this study predate the infection). Cell type and time point are not known. This chain joins TRBV5-1 and TRBJ2-5; D unresolved. CDR3 residues: CASSLERPQETQYF. Here the CDR3 DNA reads TGCGCCAGCAGCTTGGAACGGCCTCAAGAGACCCAGTACTTC. The variable domain in full, with the rest retrieved from reference TRBV5-1 and TRBJ2-5, is KAGVTQTPRYLIKTRGQQVTLSCSPISGHRSVSWYQQTPGQGLQFLFEYFSETQRNKGNFPGRFSGRQFSNSRSEMNVSTLELGDSALYLCASSLERPQETQYFGPGTRLLVL.